Reported below is one TCR beta chain. This entry comes from a study of T cell changes during pregnancy in multiple sclerosis. Assay: immunoSEQ multiplex PCR; the TCRdb copy retains only in-frame clones and omits some. There are tens of thousands of clones in the sample; around 92% occur only once, and 2.8% lies in the top ten. Germline V gene data show CDR1 as GTSNPN and CDR2 as SVGIG (reference sequence). Between the trimmed V and J ends, which lost 8 bases and 1 base, there was a span of 9 bases. The CDR3 consists of 12 residues. The clonotype was recovered from a female donor in good health, enrolled as a control in a pregnancy study. V usage is TRBV30 and J usage is TRBJ1-5; D uncertain. This sample comprised peripheral blood, obtained in the third trimester of pregnancy. For the CDR3, the DNA is TGTGCCGGGCTCCCGAGCAATCAGCCCCAGCATTTT. This gives the protein CAGLPSNQPQHF.